What follows describes a single T cell receptor (beta chain). The antigen is not known. Germline loops: CDR1 ENHRY, CDR2 SYGVKD. The J segment lost 5 bases and the V segment lost 2 bases, leaving 8 bases of the junction unmatched. The CDR3 is 16 amino acids. This entry belongs to a study of T cell responses to AZD1222 COVID-19 vaccine. Study conclusions and caveats: A rise in Spike-specific TCR breadth and depth followed two AZD1222 doses. Spike-wide vaccine-associated CD4 TCRs dominated at 160-218 and 743-854.

Data came from immunoSEQ multiplex PCR; TCRdb stores just in-frame clones and leaves some out. Among about 75,000 clones listed, roughly 84% were seen once. This sample comprised peripheral blood, obtained 28 days after the second AZD1222 dose. This TCR was recovered from an adult who received the AZD1222 COVID-19 vaccine. The chain combines TRBV10-3 with TRBJ1-3; 8 bases match TRBD1. The DNA for the CDR3 is TGTGCCATCAGTGAGGCTGGAGGACAGGGTCGAAACACCATATATTTT. It codes for CAISEAGGQGRNTIYF.